This TCR beta chain appears in the sequencing data of a study of T cells after yellow fever vaccination. For the study at large: SMART-Seq v4 Ultra Low Input prepared libraries from low-cell fractions. Notes on the study in general: There was a small share of clonotypes that showed up in both the CD4 and CD8 compartments. Most clones from primary vaccination were detected again post-booster (roughly 95% CD4, around 88% CD8).

5'RACE template switching generated TCR cDNA, adding a universal primer site and UMIs. TCRdb re-called the 5' RACE reads through MiXCR, storing one row per CDR3 protein. The sample includes hundreds of thousands of distinct CDR3 sequences, around 4% of them seen just once. Germline values: CDR1 MNHNY, CDR2 SVGAGI (reference sequence). The CDR3 has 17 residues. V lost 0 bases to trimming and J lost 0 bases, with 12 bases between them. This clonotype has at least ten counts. Its target is unknown. The rearrangement links TRBV6-6 to TRBJ1-3; tentatively, D is TRBD1 (6 bases). The receptor was isolated from a man aged 18 to 29 who received the YFV17D yellow fever vaccine. The sample here was PBMCs, taken on the day of the yellow fever booster vaccination. CDR3 DNA: TGTGCCAGCAGTTACTCGGGGGGCGGGAGCTCTGGAAACACCATATATTTT. It codes for CASSYSGGGSSGNTIYF.